These 25 T cell receptor beta chains share one sample of origin, sequenced in a study of shared clonotypes between healthy human individuals. Method: immunoSEQ multiplex PCR; TCRdb's copy keeps in-frame clones and lacks some. The sample has about 2,200,000 clones; 90% to 95% are singletons. Naive CD8 cells, CD45RO-negative and positively selected for CCR7, excluded terminally differentiated effector memory CD45RA+ cells. Material for sequencing was naive CD8+ T cells from PBMCs. Receptor source: a man aged 18 to 30 in good health. Some clones in this sample may be carry-over from other donors' samples.

Here the CDR3 DNA reads TGTGCCAGCAGTCCGGACCTAGCGGCTAGCTCCTACGAGCAGTACTTC. Translating it yields CASSPDLAASSYEQYF. The chain employs TRBV27 and TRBJ2-7; TRBD2 matches at 7 bases. Germline V lookup: CDR1 MNHEY, CDR2 SMNVEV (reference sequence). The length of the CDR3 is 16 residues. Losses at the gene ends were 5 bases for V and 0 bases for J; bases not matched to a gene: 10.

The chain combines TRBV6-4 with TRBJ2-1, with D possibly matching TRBD2 (5 bases). The CDR3 has 16 amino acids. V lost 4 bases and J 0 bases, leaving 13 bases between the germline ends. Per the germline V gene, CDR1 is MRHNA and CDR2 is SNTAGT. The CDR3 DNA is TGTGCCAGCAGTGCAAGGAGCCTAGCCTCCTACAATGAGCAGTTCTTC. Its translation: CASSARSLASYNEQFF.

The V call is TRBV4-1, the J call TRBJ2-3; TRBD1 matches at 7 bases. From germline, CDR1 is MGHRA and CDR2 YSYEKL. Losses at the gene ends were 4 bases for V and 2 bases for J; bases not matched to a gene: 12. This CDR3 region has 17 residues. CDR3 sequence (DNA): TGCGCCAGCAGCCCGAGCCGGGACAGCCTTTTCACAGATACGCAGTATTTT. This sequence encodes CASSPSRDSLFTDTQYF.

This rearrangement joins TRBV14 to TRBJ1-3; D remains ambiguous. Deletions cut 5 bases from V and 0 bases from J, with 14 bases between. Germline V lookup: CDR1 SGHDN, CDR2 FVKESK. The CDR3 spans 16 residues. The CDR3 nucleotides are TGTGCCAGCAGCTTGCTCGGACGGGACTCTGGAAACACCATATATTTT. Amino acids: CASSLLGRDSGNTIYF.

To note about this clone: Other DNA sequences within the sample encode an identical CDR3. The CDR3 region is CASSEGLAGDYEQYF. The CDR3, as DNA: TGTGCCAGCAGTGAAGGACTAGCGGGAGACTACGAGCAGTACTTC. The V gene is TRBV6-1, the J gene TRBJ2-7; 12 bases align to TRBD2. Trimming removed 1 base from V and 3 bases from J; junction bases left unmatched: 1. The CDR3 covers 15 residues. Germline assignment: CDR1 MNHNS and CDR2 SASEGT.

This rearrangement joins TRBV7-3 to TRBJ2-2; 7 nucleotides align to TRBD1. The germline CDR1 and CDR2 sequences are SGHTA and FQGTGA. The CDR3 contains 13 residues. The J segment lost 6 bases and the V segment lost 5 bases, leaving 3 bases of the junction unmatched. The CDR3: CASSHGTAGELFF. In DNA, the CDR3 is TGTGCCAGCAGCCACGGGACAGCCGGGGAGCTGTTTTTT.

In regard to this clone: Additional DNA sequences in this sample encode the identical CDR3. The chain employs TRBV29-1 and TRBJ2-1, with D perhaps TRBD1 or TRBD2 (5 bases each). The CDR3 is 12 amino acids. V was shortened by 6 bases and J by 4 bases, with 10 bases between the two germline ends. Per the germline V gene, CDR1 is SQVTM and CDR2 is ANQGSEA. CDR3 nucleotide sequence: TGCAGCGTGGAGGACACGTACAATGAGCAGTTCTTC. Its translation: CSVEDTYNEQFF.

The rearrangement joins TRBV7-9 to TRBJ1-2; D is undetermined. Trimming removed 2 bases at V and 3 bases at J, with 22 bases between. Germline CDR1 is SEHNR and CDR2 is FQNEAQ (reference sequence). This CDR3 has 18 amino acids. The CDR3 is CASSLSGSAEILYYGYTF. CDR3 in DNA: TGTGCCAGCAGCTTATCAGGCTCGGCAGAAATCTTGTACTATGGCTACACCTTC.

This clone was seen a handful of times. The rearrangement links TRBV29-1 to TRBJ1-1, with D hard to call. Germline V gives CDR1 SQVTM, CDR2 ANQGSEA. The CDR3 is 11 amino acids. V lost 8 bases, J lost 4 bases, and 11 bases lay in between. The CDR3 DNA reads as TGCAGCAGCCACGTAAGCACTGAAGCTTTCTTT. It yields the protein CSSHVSTEAFF.

The chain has TRBV11-2 and TRBJ2-7, with 12 bases that match TRBD2. Germline V gives CDR1 SGHAT, CDR2 FQNNGV. This CDR3 comprises 17 residues. Losses at the gene ends were 2 bases for V and 2 bases for J; bases not matched to a gene: 7. The CDR3, as DNA: TGTGCCAGCAGCTTATCCCCCGGACTAGCGGGAACCTACGAGCAGTACTTC. Protein: CASSLSPGLAGTYEQYF.

V gene TRBV5-8 combines with J gene TRBJ1-2; 12 bases are shared with TRBD1. Germline lookup yields CDR1 SGHTS and CDR2 YDEGEE. This CDR3 is 15 amino acids long. V gave up 7 bases and J gave up 2 bases; unmatched junction bases: 6. This chain's CDR3 is CASGTGGAENYGYTF. CDR3 in DNA: TGTGCCAGCGGGACAGGGGGCGCGGAGAACTATGGCTACACCTTC.

The chain combines TRBV9 with TRBJ2-1, with D hard to call. This CDR3 comprises 14 residues. V was cut by 2 bases and J by 4 bases, with 10 bases left in between. Per germline, CDR1 SGDLS and CDR2 YYNGEE. The DNA of the CDR3 is TGTGCCAGCAGCGTTGAACACTTATACAATGAGCAGTTCTTC. As protein: CASSVEHLYNEQFF.

This chain uses TRBV4-2 with TRBJ2-7; no reliable D call. Germline V gives CDR1 LGHNA, CDR2 YNFKEQ. The CDR3 length is 14 residues. Trimming removed 4 bases at V and 0 bases at J, with 10 bases between. The CDR3 loop reads CASSPAVSSYEQYF. The CDR3 DNA reads TGTGCCAGCAGCCCGGCAGTTAGCTCCTACGAGCAGTACTTC.

The chain employs TRBV9 and TRBJ2-7; 8 bases fit TRBD2. The CDR3 has 15 amino acids. V lost 2 bases to trimming and J lost 0 bases; unmatched junction nucleotides: 4. From germline, CDR1 is SGDLS and CDR2 YYNGEE. The CDR3 nucleotides are TGTGCCAGCAGCGTTAGCGGGATGAGCTCCTACGAGCAGTACTTC. Encoded protein: CASSVSGMSSYEQYF.

In the case of this clone: In the same sample, other DNA sequences code for this CDR3. This chain links TRBV10-3 with TRBJ2-7; D unclear. Between the trimmed V and J ends, which lost 3 bases and 5 bases, there was a span of 11 bases. This CDR3 contains 13 residues. Germline V gene data show CDR1 as ENHRY and CDR2 as SYGVKD. As DNA, the CDR3 is TGTGCCATCAGTGAACCTCCGTCTCACGAGCAGTACTTC. It specifies CAISEPPSHEQYF.

This chain joins TRBV25-1 and TRBJ2-3; D is ambiguous. The CDR3 sequence is 16 residues long. The germline CDR1 and CDR2 sequences are MGHDK and SYGVNS. Trimming pared 6 bases from V and 2 bases from J, leaving 18 bases between. The chain's CDR3 is CASSDGFAHHTDTQYF. Here the CDR3 DNA reads TGTGCCAGCAGCGACGGATTCGCCCACCACACAGATACGCAGTATTTT.

The rearrangement links TRBV5-6 to TRBJ2-1; TRBD2 might be the D (5 bases). The ends were cut back, 1 base at V and 2 bases at J, with 13 bases in the middle. CDR1 is SGHDT and CDR2 is YYEEEE in the germline V gene. This CDR3 comprises 16 residues. CDR3 bases: TGTGCCAGCAGCTTGTTCCGGACTCTCACCTACAATGAGCAGTTCTTC. It specifies CASSLFRTLTYNEQFF.

This clone came up once. V gene TRBV10-3 combines with J gene TRBJ2-7, with 10 positions matching TRBD1. Per germline, CDR1 ENHRY and CDR2 SYGVKD. V was pared by 2 bases and J by 3 bases, with 4 bases of the junction left unmatched. The CDR3 is made up of 15 amino acids. DNA for the CDR3: TGTGCCATCAGTGAGCACCGGGACAGGGGCTACGAGCAGTACTTC. As protein: CAISEHRDRGYEQYF.

This chain uses TRBV9 with TRBJ2-7, with a possible D match to TRBD1 (5 bases). This CDR3 has 14 residues. CDR1 is SGDLS and CDR2 is YYNGEE in the germline V gene. V lost 4 bases, J lost 2 bases, and 13 bases lay in between. DNA of the CDR3: TGTGCCAGCAGCTCGACAGACACACCCTACGAGCAGTACTTC. Amino acids: CASSSTDTPYEQYF.

The sample holds one count of this clone. The same CDR3 also results from other DNA sequences found in this sample. The chain couples TRBV7-9 to TRBJ1-2; no reliable D call. Germline V gene data show CDR1 as SEHNR and CDR2 as FQNEAQ (reference sequence). The CDR3 contains 13 residues. Trimming shortened V by 0 bases and J by 2 bases, and 4 bases separated the two germline ends. Written as DNA, the CDR3 is TGTGCCAGCAGCTTAGCAGACAACTATGGCTACACCTTC. It encodes CASSLADNYGYTF.

CDR3 amino acids: CASSLWRAGELFF. CDR3 in DNA: TGTGCCAGCAGTCTTTGGAGGGCCGGGGAGCTGTTTTTT. This chain links TRBV27 with TRBJ2-2; D may be TRBD2 (6 bases). The ends were cut back, 5 bases at V and 6 bases at J, with 10 bases in the middle. Germline V gene data show CDR1 as MNHEY and CDR2 as SMNVEV (reference sequence). This CDR3 has 13 residues.

The CDR3, as DNA: TGTGCCAGCAGTTCCAGGGGGCGGGGAGCCCTAGACTATGGCTACACCTTC. Residues: CASSSRGRGALDYGYTF. The chain combines TRBV28 with TRBJ1-2; the match to TRBD1 covers 8 bases. The V gene end was trimmed by 4 bases and the J gene end by 3 bases; junction bases not matched to a gene: 13. This CDR3 is built from 17 residues. Looked up from germline, CDR1 is MDHEN and CDR2 is SYDVKM.

This clone has a single count. The gene calls are TRBV5-4 and TRBJ1-2; D possibly corresponds to TRBD1 (5 bases). V was pared by 4 bases and J by 8 bases, with 15 bases between. From germline, CDR1 is SGHNT and CDR2 YYREEE (reference sequence). This CDR3 has 13 amino acids. The CDR3 region is CASSHQQDDGYTF. DNA for the CDR3: TGTGCCAGCAGCCATCAACAGGATGACGGCTACACCTTC.

The chain is built from TRBV27 and TRBJ2-1; D possibly uses TRBD1 or TRBD2 (5 bases each). This CDR3 spans 11 amino acids. V lost 8 bases and J 10 bases, leaving 12 bases between the germline ends. Germline loops: CDR1 MNHEY, CDR2 SMNVEV (reference sequence). This CDR3 is CASGSWGEQFF. The CDR3 DNA is TGTGCCAGCGGGAGCTGGGGGGAGCAGTTCTTC.

As for this clone: Other nucleotide sequences in the sample specify the same CDR3. The chain has TRBV5-1 and TRBJ2-7; D remains ambiguous. The germline V and J ends were trimmed by 4 bases and 1 base, with 9 bases remaining between them. The CDR3 is 13 amino acids. Germline CDR1 and CDR2: SGHRS and YFSETQ. The DNA for the CDR3 is TGCGCCAGCAGCCCCCTAGGGTCCTACGAGCAGTACTTC. Protein product: CASSPLGSYEQYF.